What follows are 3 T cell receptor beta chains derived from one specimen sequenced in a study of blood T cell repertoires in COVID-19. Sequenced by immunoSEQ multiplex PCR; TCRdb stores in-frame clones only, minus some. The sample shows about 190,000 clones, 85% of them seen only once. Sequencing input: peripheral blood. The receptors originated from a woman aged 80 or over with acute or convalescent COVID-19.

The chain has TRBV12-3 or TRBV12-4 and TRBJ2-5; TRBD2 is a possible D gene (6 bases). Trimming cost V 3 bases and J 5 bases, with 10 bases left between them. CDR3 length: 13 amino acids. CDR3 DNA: TGTGCCAGCAGTTTGCGGGACTGGGAGACCCAGTACTTC. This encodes CASSLRDWETQYF.

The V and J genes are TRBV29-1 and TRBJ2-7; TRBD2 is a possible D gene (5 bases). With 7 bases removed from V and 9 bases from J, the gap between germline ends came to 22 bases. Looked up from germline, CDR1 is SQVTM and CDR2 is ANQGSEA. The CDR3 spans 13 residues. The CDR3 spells CSAGPDEGHGQYF. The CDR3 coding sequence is TGCAGCGCTGGGCCCGACGAGGGCCACGGGCAGTACTTC.

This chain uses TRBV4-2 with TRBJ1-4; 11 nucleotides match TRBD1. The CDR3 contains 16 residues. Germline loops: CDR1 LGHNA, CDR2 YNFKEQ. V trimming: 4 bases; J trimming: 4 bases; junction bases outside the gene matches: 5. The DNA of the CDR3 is TGTGCCAGCAGCCCCGGGACAGGGGGAATTAATGAAAAACTGTTTTTT. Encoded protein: CASSPGTGGINEKLFF.